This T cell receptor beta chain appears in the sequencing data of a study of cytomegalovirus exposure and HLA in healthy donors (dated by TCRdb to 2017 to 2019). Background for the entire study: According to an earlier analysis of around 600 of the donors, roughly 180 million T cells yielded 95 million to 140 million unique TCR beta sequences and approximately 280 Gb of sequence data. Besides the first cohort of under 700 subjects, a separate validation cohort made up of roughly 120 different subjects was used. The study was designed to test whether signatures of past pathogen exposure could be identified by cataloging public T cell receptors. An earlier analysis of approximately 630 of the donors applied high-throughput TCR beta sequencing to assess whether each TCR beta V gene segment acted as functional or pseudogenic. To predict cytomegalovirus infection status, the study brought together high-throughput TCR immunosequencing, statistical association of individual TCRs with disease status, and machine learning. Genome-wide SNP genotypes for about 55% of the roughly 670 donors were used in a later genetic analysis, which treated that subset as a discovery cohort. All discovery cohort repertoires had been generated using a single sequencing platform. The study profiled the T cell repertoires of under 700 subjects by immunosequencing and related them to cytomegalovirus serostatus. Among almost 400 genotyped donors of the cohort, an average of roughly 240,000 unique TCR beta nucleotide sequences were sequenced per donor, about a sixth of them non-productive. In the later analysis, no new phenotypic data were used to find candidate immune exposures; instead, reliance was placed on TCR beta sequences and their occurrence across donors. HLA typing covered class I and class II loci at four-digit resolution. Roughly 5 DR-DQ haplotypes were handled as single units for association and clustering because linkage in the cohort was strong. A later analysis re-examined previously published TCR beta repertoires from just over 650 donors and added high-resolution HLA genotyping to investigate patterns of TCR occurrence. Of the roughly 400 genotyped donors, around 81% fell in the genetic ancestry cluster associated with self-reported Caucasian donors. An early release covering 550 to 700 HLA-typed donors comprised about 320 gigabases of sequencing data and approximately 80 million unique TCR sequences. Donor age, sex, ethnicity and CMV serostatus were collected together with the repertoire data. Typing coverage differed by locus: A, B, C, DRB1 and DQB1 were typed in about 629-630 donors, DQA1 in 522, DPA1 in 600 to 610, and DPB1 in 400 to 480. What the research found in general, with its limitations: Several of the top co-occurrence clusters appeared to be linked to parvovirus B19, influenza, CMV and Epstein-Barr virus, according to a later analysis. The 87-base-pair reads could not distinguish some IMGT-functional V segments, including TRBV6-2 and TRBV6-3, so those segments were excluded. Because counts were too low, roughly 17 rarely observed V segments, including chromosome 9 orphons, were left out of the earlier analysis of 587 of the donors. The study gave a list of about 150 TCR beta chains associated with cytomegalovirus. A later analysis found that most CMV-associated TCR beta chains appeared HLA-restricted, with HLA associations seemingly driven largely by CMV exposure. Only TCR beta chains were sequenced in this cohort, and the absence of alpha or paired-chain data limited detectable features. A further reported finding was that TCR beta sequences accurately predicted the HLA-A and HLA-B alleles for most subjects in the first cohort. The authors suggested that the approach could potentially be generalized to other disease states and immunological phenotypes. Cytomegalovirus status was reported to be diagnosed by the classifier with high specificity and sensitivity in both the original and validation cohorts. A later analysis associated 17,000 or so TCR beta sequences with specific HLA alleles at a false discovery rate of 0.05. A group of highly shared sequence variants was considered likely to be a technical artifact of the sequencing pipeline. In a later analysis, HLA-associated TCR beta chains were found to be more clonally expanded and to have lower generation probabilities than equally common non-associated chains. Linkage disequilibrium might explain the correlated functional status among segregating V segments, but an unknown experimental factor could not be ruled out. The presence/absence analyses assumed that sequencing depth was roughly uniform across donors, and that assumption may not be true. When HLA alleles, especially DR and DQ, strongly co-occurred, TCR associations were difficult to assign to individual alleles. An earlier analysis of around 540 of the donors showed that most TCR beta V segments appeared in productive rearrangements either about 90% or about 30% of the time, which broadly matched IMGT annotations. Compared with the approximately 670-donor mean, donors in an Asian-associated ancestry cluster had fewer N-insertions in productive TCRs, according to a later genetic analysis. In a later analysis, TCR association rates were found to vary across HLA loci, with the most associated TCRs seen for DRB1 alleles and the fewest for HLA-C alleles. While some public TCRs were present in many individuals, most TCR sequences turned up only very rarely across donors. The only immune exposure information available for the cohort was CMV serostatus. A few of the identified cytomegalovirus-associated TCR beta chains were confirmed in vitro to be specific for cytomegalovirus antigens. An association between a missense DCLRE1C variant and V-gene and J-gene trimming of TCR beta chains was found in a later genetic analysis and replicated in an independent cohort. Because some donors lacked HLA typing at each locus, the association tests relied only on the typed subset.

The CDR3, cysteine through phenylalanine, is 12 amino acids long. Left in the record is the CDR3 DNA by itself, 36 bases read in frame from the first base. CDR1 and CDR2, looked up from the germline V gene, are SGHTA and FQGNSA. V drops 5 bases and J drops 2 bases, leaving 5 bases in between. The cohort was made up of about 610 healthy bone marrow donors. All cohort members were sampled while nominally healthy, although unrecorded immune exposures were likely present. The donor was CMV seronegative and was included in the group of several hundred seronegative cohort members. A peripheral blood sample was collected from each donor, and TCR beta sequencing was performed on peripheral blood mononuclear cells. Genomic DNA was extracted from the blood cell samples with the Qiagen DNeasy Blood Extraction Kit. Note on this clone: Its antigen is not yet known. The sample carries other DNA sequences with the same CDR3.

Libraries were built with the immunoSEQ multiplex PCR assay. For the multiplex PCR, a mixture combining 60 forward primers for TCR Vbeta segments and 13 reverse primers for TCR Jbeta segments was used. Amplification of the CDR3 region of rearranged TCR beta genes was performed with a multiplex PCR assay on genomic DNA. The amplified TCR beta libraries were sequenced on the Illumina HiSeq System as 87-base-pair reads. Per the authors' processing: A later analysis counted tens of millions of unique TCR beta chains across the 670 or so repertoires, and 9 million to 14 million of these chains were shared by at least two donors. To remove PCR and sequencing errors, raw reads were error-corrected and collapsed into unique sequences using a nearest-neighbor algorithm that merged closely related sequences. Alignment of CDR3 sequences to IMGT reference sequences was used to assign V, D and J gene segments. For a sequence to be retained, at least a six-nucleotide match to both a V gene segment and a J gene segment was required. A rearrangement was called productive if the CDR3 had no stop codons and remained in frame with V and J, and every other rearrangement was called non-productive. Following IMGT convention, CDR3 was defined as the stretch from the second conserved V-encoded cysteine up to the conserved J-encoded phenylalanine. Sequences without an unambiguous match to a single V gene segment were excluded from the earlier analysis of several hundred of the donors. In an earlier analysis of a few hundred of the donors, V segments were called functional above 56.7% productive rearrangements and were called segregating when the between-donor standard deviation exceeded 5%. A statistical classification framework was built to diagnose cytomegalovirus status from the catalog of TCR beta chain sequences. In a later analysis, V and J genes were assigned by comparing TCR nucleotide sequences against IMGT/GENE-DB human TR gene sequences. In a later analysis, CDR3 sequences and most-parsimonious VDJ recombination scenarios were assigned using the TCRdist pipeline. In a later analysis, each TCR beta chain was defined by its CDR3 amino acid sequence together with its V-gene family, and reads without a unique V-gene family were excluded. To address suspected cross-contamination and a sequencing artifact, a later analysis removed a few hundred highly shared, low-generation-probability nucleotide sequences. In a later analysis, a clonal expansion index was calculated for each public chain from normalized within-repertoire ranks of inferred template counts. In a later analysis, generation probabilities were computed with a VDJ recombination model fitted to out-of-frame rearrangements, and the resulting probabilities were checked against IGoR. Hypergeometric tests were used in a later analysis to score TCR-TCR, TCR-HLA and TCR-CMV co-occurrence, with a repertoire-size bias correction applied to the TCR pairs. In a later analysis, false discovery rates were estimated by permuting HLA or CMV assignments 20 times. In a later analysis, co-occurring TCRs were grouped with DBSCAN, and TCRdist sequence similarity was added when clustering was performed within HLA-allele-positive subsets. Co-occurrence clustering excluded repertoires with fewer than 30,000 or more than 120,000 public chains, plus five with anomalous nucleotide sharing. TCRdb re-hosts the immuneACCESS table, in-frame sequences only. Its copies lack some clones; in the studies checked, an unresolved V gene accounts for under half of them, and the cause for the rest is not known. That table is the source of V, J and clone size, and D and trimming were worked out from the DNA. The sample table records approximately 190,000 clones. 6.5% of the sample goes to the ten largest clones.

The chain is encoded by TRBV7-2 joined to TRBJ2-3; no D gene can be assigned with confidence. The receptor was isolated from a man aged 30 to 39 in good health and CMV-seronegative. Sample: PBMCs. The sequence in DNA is TGTGCCAGCAGCCTCTACACAGATACGCAGTATTTT. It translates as CASSLYTDTQYF.